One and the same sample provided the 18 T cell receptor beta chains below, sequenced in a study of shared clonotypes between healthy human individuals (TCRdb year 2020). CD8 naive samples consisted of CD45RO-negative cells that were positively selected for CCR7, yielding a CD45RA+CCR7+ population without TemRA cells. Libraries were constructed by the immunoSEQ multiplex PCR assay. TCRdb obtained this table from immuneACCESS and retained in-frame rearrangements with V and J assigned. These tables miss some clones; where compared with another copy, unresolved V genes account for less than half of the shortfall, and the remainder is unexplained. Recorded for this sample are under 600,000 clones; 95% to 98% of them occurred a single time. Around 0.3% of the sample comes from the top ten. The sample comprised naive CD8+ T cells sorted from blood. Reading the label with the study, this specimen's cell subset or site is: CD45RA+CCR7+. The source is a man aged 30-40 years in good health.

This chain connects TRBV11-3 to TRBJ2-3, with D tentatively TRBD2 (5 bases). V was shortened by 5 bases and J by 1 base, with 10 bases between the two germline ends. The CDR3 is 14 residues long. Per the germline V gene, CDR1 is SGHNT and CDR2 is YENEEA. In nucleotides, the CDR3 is TGTGCCAGCAGCCCCCGGGATCGCACAGATACGCAGTATTTT. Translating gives CASSPRDRTDTQYF.

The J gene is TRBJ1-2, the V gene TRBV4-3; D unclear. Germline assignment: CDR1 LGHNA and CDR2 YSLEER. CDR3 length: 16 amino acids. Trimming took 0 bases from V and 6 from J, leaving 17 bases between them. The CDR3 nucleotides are TGCGCCAGCAGCCAAGATAATATGGCGAGGAGGAATGGCTACACCTTC. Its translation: CASSQDNMARRNGYTF.

CDR3 coding DNA: TGTGCCAGCAGCGCCCCGGGATCCTCCTACGAGCAGTACTTC. It encodes CASSAPGSSYEQYF. The gene calls are TRBV5-5 and TRBJ2-7; possible D gene TRBD2, 5 bases. CDR1 is SGHKS, CDR2 YYEKEE, per germline (reference sequence). The V end was cut by 4 bases, the J end by 0 bases, with 11 bases between. CDR3 size: 14 residues.

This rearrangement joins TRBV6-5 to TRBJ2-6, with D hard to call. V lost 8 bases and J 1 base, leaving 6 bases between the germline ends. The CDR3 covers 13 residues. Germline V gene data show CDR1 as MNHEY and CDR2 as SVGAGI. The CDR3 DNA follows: TGTGCCAGCCTCGGATCTGGGGCCAACGTCCTGACTTTC. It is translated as CASLGSGANVLTF.

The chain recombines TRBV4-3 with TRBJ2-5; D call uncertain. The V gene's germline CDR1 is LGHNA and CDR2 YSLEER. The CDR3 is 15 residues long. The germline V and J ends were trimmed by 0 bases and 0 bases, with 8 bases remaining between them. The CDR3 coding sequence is TGCGCCAGCAGCCAAGATCCCGGGTACCAAGAGACCCAGTACTTC. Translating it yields CASSQDPGYQETQYF.

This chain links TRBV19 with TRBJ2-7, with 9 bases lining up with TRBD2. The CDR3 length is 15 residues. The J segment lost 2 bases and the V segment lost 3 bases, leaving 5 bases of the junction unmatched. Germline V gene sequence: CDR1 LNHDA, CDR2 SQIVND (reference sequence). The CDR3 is CASSMRLAEAYEQYF. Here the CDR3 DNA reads TGTGCCAGTAGTATGAGACTAGCGGAAGCCTACGAGCAGTACTTC.

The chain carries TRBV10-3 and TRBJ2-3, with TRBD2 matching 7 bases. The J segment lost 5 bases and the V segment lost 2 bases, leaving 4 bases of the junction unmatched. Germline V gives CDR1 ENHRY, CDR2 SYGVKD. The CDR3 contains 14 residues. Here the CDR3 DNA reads TGTGCCATCAGTGAGAGGGAGGGACTAGATACGCAGTATTTT. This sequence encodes CAISEREGLDTQYF.

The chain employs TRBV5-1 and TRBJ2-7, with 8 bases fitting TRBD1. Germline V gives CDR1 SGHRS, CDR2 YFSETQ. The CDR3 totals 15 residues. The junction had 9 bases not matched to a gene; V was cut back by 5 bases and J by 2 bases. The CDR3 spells CASRPRTGTTYEQYF. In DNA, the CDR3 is TGCGCCAGCAGACCTAGGACAGGGACGACCTACGAGCAGTACTTC.

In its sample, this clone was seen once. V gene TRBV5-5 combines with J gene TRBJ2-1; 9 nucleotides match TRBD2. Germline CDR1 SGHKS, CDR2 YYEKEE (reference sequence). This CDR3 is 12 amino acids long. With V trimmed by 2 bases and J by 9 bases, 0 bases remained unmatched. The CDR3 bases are TGTGCCAGCAGCTTAGCGGGAGGTGAGCAGTTCTTC. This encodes CASSLAGGEQFF. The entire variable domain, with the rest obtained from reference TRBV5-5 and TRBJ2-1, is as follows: DAGVTQSPTHLIKTRGQQVTLRCSPISGHKSVSWYQQVLGQGPQFIFQYYEKEERGRGNFPDRFSARQFPNYSSELNVNALLLGDSALYLCASSLAGGEQFFGPGTRLTVL.

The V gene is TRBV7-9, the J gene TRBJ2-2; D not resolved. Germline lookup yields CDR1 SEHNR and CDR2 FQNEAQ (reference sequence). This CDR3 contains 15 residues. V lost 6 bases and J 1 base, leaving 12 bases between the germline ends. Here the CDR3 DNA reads TGTGCCAGCAGGGACGTAGAGATGAACACCGGGGAGCTGTTTTTT. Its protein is CASRDVEMNTGELFF.

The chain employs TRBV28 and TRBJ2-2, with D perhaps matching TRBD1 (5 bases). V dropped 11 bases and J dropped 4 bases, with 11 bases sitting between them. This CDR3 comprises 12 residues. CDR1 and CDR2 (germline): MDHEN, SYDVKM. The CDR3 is CAYRTSTGELFF. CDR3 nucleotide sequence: TGTGCCTACAGGACAAGCACCGGGGAGCTGTTTTTT.

As DNA, the CDR3 is TGTGCCAGCAGTGGGACAGGTACGGCCCAGCCCCAGCATTTT. It yields the protein CASSGTGTAQPQHF. The genes are TRBV2 and TRBJ1-5, with 7 bases fitting TRBD1. Unmatched junction bases numbered 7, after V lost 4 bases and J lost 7 bases. The CDR3 loop spans 14 amino acids. Germline V gives CDR1 SNHLY, CDR2 FYNNEI.

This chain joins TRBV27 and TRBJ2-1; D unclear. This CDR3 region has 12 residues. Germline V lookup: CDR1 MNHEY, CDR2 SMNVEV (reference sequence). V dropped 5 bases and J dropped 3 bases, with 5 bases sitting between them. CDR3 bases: TGTGCCAGCAGTCCACACTACAATGAGCAGTTCTTC. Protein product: CASSPHYNEQFF.

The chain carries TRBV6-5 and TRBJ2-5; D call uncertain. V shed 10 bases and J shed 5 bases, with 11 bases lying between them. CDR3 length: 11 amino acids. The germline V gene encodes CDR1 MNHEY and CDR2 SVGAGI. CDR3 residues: CATLGPETQYF. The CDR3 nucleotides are TGTGCCACTCTAGGGCCCGAGACCCAGTACTTC.

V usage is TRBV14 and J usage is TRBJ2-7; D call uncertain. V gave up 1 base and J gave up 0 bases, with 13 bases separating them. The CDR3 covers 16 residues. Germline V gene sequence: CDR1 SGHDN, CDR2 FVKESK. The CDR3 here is CASSQADLRSSYEQYF. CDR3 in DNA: TGTGCCAGCAGCCAAGCGGACCTGAGGAGCTCCTACGAGCAGTACTTC.

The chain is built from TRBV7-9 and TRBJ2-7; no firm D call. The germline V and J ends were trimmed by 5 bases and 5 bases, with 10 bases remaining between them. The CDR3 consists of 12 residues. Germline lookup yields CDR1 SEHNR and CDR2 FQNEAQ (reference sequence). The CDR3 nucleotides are TGTGCCAGCAGCCCCCCGGCAGACGAGCAGTACTTC. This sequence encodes CASSPPADEQYF.

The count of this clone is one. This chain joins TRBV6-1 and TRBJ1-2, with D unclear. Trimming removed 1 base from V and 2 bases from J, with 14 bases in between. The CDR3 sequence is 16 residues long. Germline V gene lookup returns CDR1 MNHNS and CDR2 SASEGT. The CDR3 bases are TGTGCCAGCAGTGAAGAAGAAGCTTTAACAAACTATGGCTACACCTTC. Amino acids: CASSEEEALTNYGYTF.

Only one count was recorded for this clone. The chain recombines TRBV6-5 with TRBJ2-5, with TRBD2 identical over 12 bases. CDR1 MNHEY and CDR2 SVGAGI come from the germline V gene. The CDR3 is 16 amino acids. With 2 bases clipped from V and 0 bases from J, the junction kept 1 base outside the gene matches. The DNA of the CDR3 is TGTGCCAGCAGTTACGGGACTAGCGGGTACCAAGAGACCCAGTACTTC. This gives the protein CASSYGTSGYQETQYF.